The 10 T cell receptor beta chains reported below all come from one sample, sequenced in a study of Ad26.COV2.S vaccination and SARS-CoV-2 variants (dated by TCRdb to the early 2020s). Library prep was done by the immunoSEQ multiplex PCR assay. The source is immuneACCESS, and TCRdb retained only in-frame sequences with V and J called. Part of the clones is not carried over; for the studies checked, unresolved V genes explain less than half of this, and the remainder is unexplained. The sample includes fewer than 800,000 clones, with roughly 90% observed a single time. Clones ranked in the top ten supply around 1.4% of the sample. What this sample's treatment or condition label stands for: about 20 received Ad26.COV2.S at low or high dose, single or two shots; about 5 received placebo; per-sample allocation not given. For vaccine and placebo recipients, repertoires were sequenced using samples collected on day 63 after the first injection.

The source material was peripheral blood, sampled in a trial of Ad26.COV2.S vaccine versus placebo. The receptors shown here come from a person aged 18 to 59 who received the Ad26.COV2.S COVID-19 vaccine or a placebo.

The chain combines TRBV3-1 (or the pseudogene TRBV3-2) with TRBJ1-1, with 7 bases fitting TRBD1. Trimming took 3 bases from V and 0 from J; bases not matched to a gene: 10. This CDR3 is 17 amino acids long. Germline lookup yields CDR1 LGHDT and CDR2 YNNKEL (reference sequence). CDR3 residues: CASSHKGDRYMNTEAFF. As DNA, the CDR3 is TGTGCCAGCAGCCACAAAGGGGACAGATACATGAACACTGAAGCTTTCTTT.

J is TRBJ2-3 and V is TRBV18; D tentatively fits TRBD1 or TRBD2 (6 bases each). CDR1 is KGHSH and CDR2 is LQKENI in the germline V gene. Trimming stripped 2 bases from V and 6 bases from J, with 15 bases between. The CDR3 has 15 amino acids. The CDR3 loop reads CASSPRGGRHDTQYF. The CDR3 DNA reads TGTGCCAGCTCACCAAGAGGGGGGCGGCACGATACGCAGTATTTT.

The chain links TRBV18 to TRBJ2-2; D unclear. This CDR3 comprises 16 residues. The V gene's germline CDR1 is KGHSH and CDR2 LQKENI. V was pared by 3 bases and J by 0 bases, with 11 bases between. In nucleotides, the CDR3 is TGTGCCAGCTCACCGAGTACAGCCGCGAACACCGGGGAGCTGTTTTTT. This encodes CASSPSTAANTGELFF.

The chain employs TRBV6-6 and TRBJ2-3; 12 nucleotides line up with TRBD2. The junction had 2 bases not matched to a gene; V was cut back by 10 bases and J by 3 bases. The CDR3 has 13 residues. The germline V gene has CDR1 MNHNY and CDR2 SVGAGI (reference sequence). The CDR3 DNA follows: TGTGCCATTGGGACTAGCGGGACAGATACGCAGTATTTT. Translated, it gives CAIGTSGTDTQYF.

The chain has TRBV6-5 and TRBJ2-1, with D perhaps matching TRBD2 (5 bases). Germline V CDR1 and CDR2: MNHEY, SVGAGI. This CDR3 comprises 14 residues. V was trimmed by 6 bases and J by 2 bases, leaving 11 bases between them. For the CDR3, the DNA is TGTGCCAGCAGACCCGCGGGCACCTACAATGAGCAGTTCTTC. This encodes CASRPAGTYNEQFF.

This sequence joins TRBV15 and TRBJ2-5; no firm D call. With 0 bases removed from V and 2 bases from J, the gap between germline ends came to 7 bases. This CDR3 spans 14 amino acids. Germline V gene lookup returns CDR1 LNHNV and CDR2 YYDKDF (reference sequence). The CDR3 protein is CATSRDSQQETQYF. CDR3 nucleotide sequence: TGTGCCACCAGCAGAGATAGTCAGCAAGAGACCCAGTACTTC.

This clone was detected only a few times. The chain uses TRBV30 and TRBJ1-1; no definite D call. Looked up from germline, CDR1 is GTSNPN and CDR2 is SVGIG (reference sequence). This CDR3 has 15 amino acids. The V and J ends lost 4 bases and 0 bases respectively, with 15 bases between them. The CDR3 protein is CAWKTKTDMNTEAFF. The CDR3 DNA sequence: TGTGCCTGGAAAACAAAGACCGATATGAACACTGAAGCTTTCTTT.

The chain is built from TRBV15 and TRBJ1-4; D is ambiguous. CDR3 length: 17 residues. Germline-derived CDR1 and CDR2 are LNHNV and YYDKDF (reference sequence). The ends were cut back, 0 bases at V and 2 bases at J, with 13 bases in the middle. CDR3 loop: CATSRDLLGRTNEKLFF. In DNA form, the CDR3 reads TGTGCCACCAGCAGAGATCTCTTGGGGAGGACTAATGAAAAACTGTTTTTT.

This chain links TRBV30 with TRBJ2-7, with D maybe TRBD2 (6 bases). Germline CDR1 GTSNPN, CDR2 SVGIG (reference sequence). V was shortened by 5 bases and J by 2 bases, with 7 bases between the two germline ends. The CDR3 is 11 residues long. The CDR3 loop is CAWPGAYEQYF. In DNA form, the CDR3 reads TGTGCCTGGCCGGGGGCCTACGAGCAGTACTTC.

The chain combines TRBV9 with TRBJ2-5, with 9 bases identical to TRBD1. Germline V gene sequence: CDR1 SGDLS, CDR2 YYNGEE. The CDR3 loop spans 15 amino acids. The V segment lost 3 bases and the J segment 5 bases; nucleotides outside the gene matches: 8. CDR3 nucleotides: TGTGCCAGCAGCGCAACACAGGGGGCCAGGGAGACCCAGTACTTC. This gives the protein CASSATQGARETQYF. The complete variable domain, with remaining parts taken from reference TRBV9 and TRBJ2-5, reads DSGVTQTPKHLITATGQRVTLRCSPRSGDLSVYWYQQSLDQGLQFLIQYYNGEERAKGNILERFSAQQFPDLHSELNLSSLELGDSALYFCASSATQGARETQYFGPGTRLLVL.